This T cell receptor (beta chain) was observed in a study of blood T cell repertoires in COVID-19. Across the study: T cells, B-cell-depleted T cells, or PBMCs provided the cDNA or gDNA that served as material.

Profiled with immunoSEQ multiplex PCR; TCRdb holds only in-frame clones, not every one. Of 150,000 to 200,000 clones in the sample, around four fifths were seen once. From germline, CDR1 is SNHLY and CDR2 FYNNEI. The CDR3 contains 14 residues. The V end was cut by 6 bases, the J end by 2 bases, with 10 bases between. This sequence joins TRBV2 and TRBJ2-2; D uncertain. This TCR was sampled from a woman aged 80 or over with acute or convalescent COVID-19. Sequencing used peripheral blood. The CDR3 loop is CASRADTNTGELFF. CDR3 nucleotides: TGTGCCAGCAGGGCCGACACCAACACCGGGGAGCTGTTTTTT.